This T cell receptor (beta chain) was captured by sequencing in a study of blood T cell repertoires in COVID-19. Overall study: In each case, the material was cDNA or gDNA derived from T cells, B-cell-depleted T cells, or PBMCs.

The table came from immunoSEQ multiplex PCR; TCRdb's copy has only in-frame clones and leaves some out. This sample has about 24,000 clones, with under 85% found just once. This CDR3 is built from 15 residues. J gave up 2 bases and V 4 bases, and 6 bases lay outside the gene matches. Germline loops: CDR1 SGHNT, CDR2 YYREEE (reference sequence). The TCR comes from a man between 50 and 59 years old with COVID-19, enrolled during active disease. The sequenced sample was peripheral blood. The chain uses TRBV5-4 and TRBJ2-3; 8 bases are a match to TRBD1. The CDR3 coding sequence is TGTGCCAGCAGCGTGGACAGGGCCAACACAGATACGCAGTATTTT. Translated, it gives CASSVDRANTDTQYF.